The clone carrying this TCR beta chain was observed a few times. TCRdb redid the calling of the 5' RACE reads with MiXCR, one entry per CDR3 protein. The table has approximately 46,000 distinct CDR3 sequences, around a tenth seen once. This specimen comes from a study of neurological immune-mediated disorders. Germline-derived CDR1 and CDR2 are SEHNR and FQNEAQ (reference sequence). V lost 5 bases and J lost 5; bases outside the gene matches: 8. CDR3 length equals 15 residues. The genes are TRBV7-9 and TRBJ2-2, with 7 bases fitting TRBD1. The source is a man aged 70 or older with HTLV-1-associated myelopathy (HAM/TSP). Material for sequencing was PBMCs. The CDR3 bases are TGTGCCAGCAGCCCAGACAGGGTCGGAACCGGGGAGCTGTTTTTT. This translates into CASSPDRVGTGELFF.